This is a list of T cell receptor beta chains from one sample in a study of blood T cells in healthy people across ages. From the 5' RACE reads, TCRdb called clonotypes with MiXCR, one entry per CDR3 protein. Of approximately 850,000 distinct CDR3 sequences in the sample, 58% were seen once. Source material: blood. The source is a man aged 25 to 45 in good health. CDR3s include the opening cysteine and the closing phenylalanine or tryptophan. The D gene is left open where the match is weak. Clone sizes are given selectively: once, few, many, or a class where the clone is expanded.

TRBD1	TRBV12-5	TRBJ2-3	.	CASGATLAGQGKDTQYF	TGTGCTAGTGGTGCCACTTTAGCCGGACAGGGGAAGGATACGCAGTATTTT
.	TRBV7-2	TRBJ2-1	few	CASSVGRYNEQFF	TGTGCCAGCAGCGTAGGGCGCTACAATGAGCAGTTCTTC
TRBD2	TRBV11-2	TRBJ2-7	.	CASSSPSGGSSYEQYF	TGTGCCAGCAGCTCACCAAGCGGGGGGTCCTCCTACGAGCAGTACTTC
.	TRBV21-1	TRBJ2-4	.	CASSHDGRAKNIQYF	TGTGCCAGCAGCCACGACGGGAGGGCCAAAAACATTCAGTACTTC
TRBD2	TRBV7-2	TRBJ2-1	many	CASSLDLAGRVQFF	TGTGCCAGCAGCTTAGACCTAGCGGGGAGAGTTCAGTTCTTC
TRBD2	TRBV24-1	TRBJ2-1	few	CATSDLGGSDEQFF	TGTGCCACCAGTGATTTGGGCGGGAGCGATGAGCAGTTCTTC
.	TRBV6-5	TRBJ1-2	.	CASSYRSMNDGYTF	TGTGCCAGCAGTTACAGGAGTATGAATGATGGCTACACCTTC
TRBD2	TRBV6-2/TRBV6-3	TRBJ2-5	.	CASSQPSGRAQETQYF	TGTGCCAGCAGTCAACCTAGCGGGAGGGCCCAAGAGACCCAGTACTTC
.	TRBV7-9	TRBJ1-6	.	CASSQQGSPNSPLHF	TGTGCCAGCAGTCAACAGGGTTCCCCGAATTCACCCCTCCACTTT
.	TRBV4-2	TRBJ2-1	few	CASSQTDANEQFF	TGTGCCAGCAGCCAGACCGACGCGAATGAGCAGTTCTTC
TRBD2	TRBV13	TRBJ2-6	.	CASSSGGGASGANVLTF	TGTGCCAGCAGCTCCGGGGGGGGCGCATCTGGGGCCAACGTCCTGACTTTC
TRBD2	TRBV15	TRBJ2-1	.	CATSRRLSGIFPNEQFF	TGTGCCACCAGCAGACGACTTAGCGGGATCTTCCCCAATGAGCAGTTCTTC
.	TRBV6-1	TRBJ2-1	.	CATGTPLTSYNEQFF	TGTGCCACCGGGACACCCTTGACCTCCTACAATGAGCAGTTCTTC
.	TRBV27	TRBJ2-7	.	CASSLLLGYEQYF	TGTGCCAGCAGTTTACTGCTTGGATACGAGCAGTACTTC
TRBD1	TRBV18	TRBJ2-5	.	CASSNSGQYFYNEQYF	TGTGCCAGCTCAAACTCGGGACAGTATTTCTACAATGAGCAGTACTTC
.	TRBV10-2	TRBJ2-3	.	CASRSGDTDTQYF	TGCGCCAGCAGGAGCGGAGACACAGATACGCAGTATTTT
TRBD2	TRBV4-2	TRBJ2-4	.	CASSQDRGGGNIQYF	TGTGCCAGCAGCCAAGATCGCGGCGGGGGAAACATTCAGTACTTC
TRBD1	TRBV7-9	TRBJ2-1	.	CASSGGQGAFYEQFF	TGTGCCAGCAGCGGGGGACAGGGGGCTTTCTATGAGCAGTTCTTC
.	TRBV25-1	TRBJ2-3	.	CASSERGTDTQYF	TGTGCCAGCAGTGAGAGGGGCACAGATACGCAGTATTTT
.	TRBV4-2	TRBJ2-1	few	CASSPRLNYNEQFF	TGTGCCAGCAGCCCCCGACTGAATTACAATGAGCAGTTCTTC
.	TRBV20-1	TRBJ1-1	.	CSAYEDRDTEAFF	TGCAGTGCGTACGAGGACCGGGACACTGAAGCTTTCTTT
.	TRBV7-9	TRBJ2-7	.	CASSRDPGAHYEQYF	TGTGCCAGCAGCCGCGATCCGGGTGCACACTACGAGCAGTACTTC
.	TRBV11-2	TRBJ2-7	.	CASSLLPRTYEQYF	TGTGCCAGCAGCTTATTGCCTAGAACCTACGAGCAGTACTTC
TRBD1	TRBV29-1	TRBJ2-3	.	CSVGGTGNTDTQYF	TGCAGCGTTGGCGGGACAGGTAACACAGATACGCAGTATTTT
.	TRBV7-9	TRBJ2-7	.	CASSLSEYNEQYF	TGTGCCAGCAGCTTATCCGAATACAATGAGCAGTACTTC
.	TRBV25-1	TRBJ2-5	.	CASSELGGAETQYF	TGTGCCAGCAGTGAACTAGGGGGGGCAGAGACCCAGTACTTC
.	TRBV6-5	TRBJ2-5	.	CASSYSNQELLRETQYF	TGTGCCAGCAGTTACTCGAATCAGGAGCTTCTGCGGGAGACCCAGTACTTC
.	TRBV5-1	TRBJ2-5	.	CASSLIGGKETQYF	TGTGCCAGCAGCTTAATCGGGGGAAAAGAGACCCAGTACTTC
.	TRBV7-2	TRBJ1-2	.	CASSRDGGGCTF	TGTGCCAGCTCAAGGGACGGAGGAGGATGCACCTTC
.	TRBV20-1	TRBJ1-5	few	CSARKGSGAALQHF	TGCAGTGCTAGAAAGGGAAGCGGGGCAGCCCTTCAGCATTTT
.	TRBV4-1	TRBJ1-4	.	CASSQRPEEKLFF	TGCGCCAGCAGCCAACGCCCCGAGGAAAAACTGTTTTTT
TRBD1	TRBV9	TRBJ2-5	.	CASSATGGIETQYF	TGTGCCAGCAGCGCGACAGGGGGAATTGAGACCCAGTACTTC
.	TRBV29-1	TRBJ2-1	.	CSVGPGDRGQFF	TGCAGCGTTGGGCCGGGGGATCGCGGGCAGTTCTTC
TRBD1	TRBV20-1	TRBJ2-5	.	CSAKAPGGLGETQYF	TGCAGTGCAAAAGCTCCAGGGGGCCTTGGGGAGACCCAGTACTTC
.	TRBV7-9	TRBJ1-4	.	CASSSGGRELFF	TGTGCCAGCAGCTCCGGAGGGCGGGAACTGTTTTTT
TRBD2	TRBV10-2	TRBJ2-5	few	CASTRVLAVPQETQYF	TGCGCCAGCACTCGGGTCCTAGCGGTACCACAAGAGACCCAGTACTTC
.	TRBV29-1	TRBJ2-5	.	CSVDSGSGQTQYF	TGCAGCGTTGACTCCGGGTCGGGGCAGACCCAGTACTTC
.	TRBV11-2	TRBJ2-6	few	CASRSIVGNVLTF	TGTGCCAGCAGGTCCATAGTGGGCAACGTCCTGACTTTC
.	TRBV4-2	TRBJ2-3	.	CASSLGQGEGTDTQYF	TGTGCCAGCAGCCTGGGGCAAGGTGAGGGCACAGATACGCAGTATTTT
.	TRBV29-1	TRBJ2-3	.	CSISGPPVTDTQYF	TGCAGCATCTCTGGACCGCCAGTCACAGATACGCAGTATTTT
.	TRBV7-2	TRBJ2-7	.	CASRVTSFHEQYF	TGTGCCAGCAGGGTGACTAGTTTCCACGAGCAGTACTTC
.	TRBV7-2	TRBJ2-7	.	CASSSVVSNPSEQYF	TGTGCCAGCAGCTCAGTGGTTTCTAATCCATCAGAGCAGTACTTC
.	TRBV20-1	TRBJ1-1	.	CSAREGFEAFF	TGCAGTGCTAGAGAAGGGTTTGAAGCTTTCTTT
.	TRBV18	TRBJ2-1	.	CASSVWNEQFF	TGTGCCAGCTCAGTTTGGAATGAGCAGTTCTTC
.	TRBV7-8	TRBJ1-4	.	CASSLRFWGASATNEKLFF	TGTGCCAGCAGCTTAAGGTTTTGGGGGGCGTCTGCAACTAATGAAAAACTGTTTTTT
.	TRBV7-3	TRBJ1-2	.	CASRSGTSGYTF	TGTGCCAGCAGATCCGGGACCTCCGGCTACACCTTC
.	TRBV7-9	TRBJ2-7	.	CASSFQYF	TGTGCCAGCAGCTTCCAGTACTTC
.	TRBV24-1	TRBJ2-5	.	CATGAPGLQETQYF	TGTGCCACCGGGGCTCCGGGGTTGCAAGAGACCCAGTACTTC
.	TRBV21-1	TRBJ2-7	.	CATRDVGYEQYF	TGTGCCACCAGGGACGTCGGCTACGAGCAGTACTTC
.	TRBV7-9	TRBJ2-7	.	CASSPKDTYEQYF	TGTGCCAGCAGCCCAAAAGACACATACGAGCAGTACTTC
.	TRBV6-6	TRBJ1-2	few	CASRPENYGYTF	TGTGCCAGCAGACCAGAAAACTATGGCTACACCTTC
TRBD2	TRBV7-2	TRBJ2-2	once	CASSLAGLVSVTGELFF	TGTGCCAGCAGCTTAGCGGGACTAGTTTCGGTCACCGGGGAGCTGTTTTTT
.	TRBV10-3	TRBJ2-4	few	CANPKGTPAKNIQYF	TGTGCCAATCCTAAAGGAACACCGGCCAAAAACATTCAGTACTTC
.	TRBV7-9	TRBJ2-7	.	CASSGGQLYEQYF	TGTGCCAGCAGCGGAGGACAGCTCTACGAGCAGTACTTC
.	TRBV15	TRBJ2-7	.	CATSRAGSSSYEQYF	TGTGCCACCAGCAGAGCAGGCTCAAGCTCCTACGAGCAGTACTTC
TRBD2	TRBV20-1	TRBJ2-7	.	CSALLAGGRSYNEQYF	TGCAGTGCTTTACTAGCGGGGGGGCGTTCCTACAATGAGCAGTACTTC
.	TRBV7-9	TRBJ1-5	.	CASSLLDQPQHF	TGTGCCAGCAGTTTACTTGATCAGCCCCAGCATTTT
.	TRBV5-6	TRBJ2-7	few	CASSRVQQGEQYF	TGTGCCAGCAGTCGGGTCCAGCAAGGCGAGCAGTACTTC
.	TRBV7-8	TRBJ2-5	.	CASSLAGYRYQETQYF	TGTGCCAGCAGCTTAGCTGGCTACCGCTACCAAGAGACCCAGTACTTC
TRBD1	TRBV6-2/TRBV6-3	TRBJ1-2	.	CASSYSPTGTYGYTF	TGTGCCAGCAGTTACTCGCCGACAGGGACCTATGGCTACACCTTC